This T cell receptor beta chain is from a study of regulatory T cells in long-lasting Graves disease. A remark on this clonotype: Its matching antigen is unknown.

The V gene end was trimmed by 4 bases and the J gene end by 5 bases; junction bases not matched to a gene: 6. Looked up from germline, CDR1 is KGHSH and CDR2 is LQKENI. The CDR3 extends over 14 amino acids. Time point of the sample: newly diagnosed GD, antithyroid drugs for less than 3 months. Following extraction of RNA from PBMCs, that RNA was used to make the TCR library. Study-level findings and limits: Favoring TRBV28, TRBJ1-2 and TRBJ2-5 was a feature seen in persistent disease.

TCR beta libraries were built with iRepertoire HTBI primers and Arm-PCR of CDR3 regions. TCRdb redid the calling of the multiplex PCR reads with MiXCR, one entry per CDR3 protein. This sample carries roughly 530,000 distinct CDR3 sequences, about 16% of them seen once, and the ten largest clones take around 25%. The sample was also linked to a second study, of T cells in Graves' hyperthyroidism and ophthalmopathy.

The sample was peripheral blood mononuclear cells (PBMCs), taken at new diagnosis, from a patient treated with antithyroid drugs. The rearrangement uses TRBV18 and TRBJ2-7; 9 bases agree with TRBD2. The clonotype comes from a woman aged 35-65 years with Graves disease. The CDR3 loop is CASSQRLAEDEQYF. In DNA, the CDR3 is TGTGCCAGCTCACAAAGACTAGCGGAGGACGAGCAGTACTTC.